The 32 T cell receptor beta chains below all came from one sample that was sequenced in a study of T cells in Graves' hyperthyroidism and ophthalmopathy (dated by TCRdb to about 2019). The library relied on multiplex PCR. Reads for this sample came from an Illumina HiSeq 2000. TCR beta CDR3 regions were amplified from RNA transcripts. The TCR CDR3 was subjected to a first round of RT-PCR using the HTBI primer set and the Qiagen OneStep RT-PCR kit. TCRdb reanalyzed the raw reads on its own, using fastp at Q25 for trimming and MiXCR for clone calling, and kept in-frame beta chains. Merged by CDR3 protein, the rows form single entries marked with the most common genes and DNA. This sample lists approximately 320,000 distinct CDR3 sequences; around 16% were detected once. Approximately 33% of the sample belongs to the ten largest clones. Sequenced input: blood. The receptors come from a young man with Graves' hyperthyroidism.

The CDR3 DNA reads as TGCGCCACGTCGAAGGAACTAGCGGGAGTTTCTGAGCAGTTCTTC. This sequence encodes CATSKELAGVSEQFF. The chain links TRBV10-1 to TRBJ2-1; the match to TRBD2 covers 11 bases. Germline V gives CDR1 WNHNN, CDR2 SYGVQD (reference sequence). The V segment lost 10 bases and the J segment 9 bases; nucleotides outside the gene matches: 14. This CDR3 region has 15 residues.

At least ten counts were recorded for this clonotype. The chain couples TRBV30 to TRBJ1-6; no clear D gene. Per germline, CDR1 GTSNPN and CDR2 SVGIG (reference sequence). The CDR3 spans 12 residues. The V and J ends lost 2 bases and 9 bases respectively, with 8 bases between them. CDR3: CAWSHSGSPLHF. CDR3 DNA: TGTGCCTGGAGTCACTCCGGTTCACCCCTCCACTTT. The whole variable domain, remainder taken from reference TRBV30 and TRBJ1-6, is SQTIHQWPATLVQPVGSPLSLECTVEGTSNPNLYWYRQAAGRGLQLLFYSVGIGQISSEVPQNLSASRPQDRQFILSSKKLLLSDSGFYLCAWSHSGSPLHFGNGTRLTVT.

DNA for the CDR3: TGTGCCAGCAGCGTAGCCCCCAACGGAGGGGAGCAGTTCTTC. Its translation is CASSVAPNGGEQFF. The chain couples TRBV9 to TRBJ2-1; possible D gene TRBD2, 6 bases. CDR3 length equals 14 residues. The germline V gene encodes CDR1 SGDLS and CDR2 YYNGEE. V was cut by 0 bases and J by 10 bases, with 14 bases left in between.

In this sample, this clonotype turned up many times. The chain is built from TRBV6-1 and TRBJ1-2; D unclear. The CDR3 extends over 14 amino acids. The germline V gene encodes CDR1 MNHNS and CDR2 SASEGT. V shed 6 bases and J shed 5 bases, with 16 bases lying between them. Here the CDR3 reads CASRLRWGGYGYTF. CDR3 nucleotide sequence: TGTGCCAGCAGACTCCGTTGGGGTGGGTATGGCTACACCTTC.

This clonotype was observed a few times. The chain links TRBV29-1 to TRBJ2-1; perhaps TRBD2 as D (6 bases). Trimming took off 6 bases at V and 0 bases at J, with 9 bases between the two ends. The CDR3 contains 13 residues. The germline V gene encodes CDR1 SQVTM and CDR2 ANQGSEA. As DNA, the CDR3 is TGCAGCGTCGACGGGAGCTCCTACAATGAGCAGTTCTTC. Residues: CSVDGSSYNEQFF.

This clonotype was detected a few times. The chain joins TRBV10-3 to TRBJ2-1; no firm D call. The CDR3 has 17 amino acids. V lost 4 bases, J lost 0 bases, and 16 bases lay in between. The germline V gene encodes CDR1 ENHRY and CDR2 SYGVKD. As DNA, the CDR3 is TGTGCCATCAGTGGCACCTACTTCGCCCGCTCCTACAATGAGCAGTTCTTC. This sequence encodes CAISGTYFARSYNEQFF.

The J gene is TRBJ2-6, the V gene TRBV2; 7 bases fit TRBD1. Germline CDR1 SNHLY, CDR2 FYNNEI. The CDR3 has 15 residues. Trimming at V came to 6 bases and at J to 2 bases, leaving 4 bases not matched to a gene. This chain's CDR3 is CASRPDRAGANVLTF. The CDR3 DNA reads as TGTGCCAGCAGGCCCGACAGGGCTGGGGCCAACGTCCTGACTTTC.

This clonotype was recorded at least ten times. The rearrangement uses TRBV5-1 and TRBJ2-1; D may correspond to TRBD1 or TRBD2 (5 bases each). CDR3 length: 13 amino acids. The V end lost 5 bases, the J end lost 13 bases, and 19 bases lay between the germline ends. The germline V gene has CDR1 SGHRS and CDR2 YFSETQ. In DNA, the CDR3 is TGCGCCAGCAGACTCGGGGACGGACGGAGACAGTTCTTC. The encoded protein is CASRLGDGRRQFF.

The chain employs TRBV7-9 and TRBJ1-5; D is uncertain. Germline lookup yields CDR1 SEHNR and CDR2 FQNEAQ (reference sequence). V lost 1 base to trimming and J lost 4 bases, with 8 bases between them. This CDR3 region has 14 residues. The CDR3 sequence: CASSLEGQNQPQHF. CDR3 coding DNA: TGTGCCAGCAGCTTAGAGGGTCAAAATCAGCCCCAGCATTTT.

The chain couples TRBV3-1 to TRBJ2-3; 8 nucleotides line up with TRBD2. Germline CDR1 reads LGHDT; CDR2 reads YNNKEL (reference sequence). This CDR3 region has 17 residues. The V segment lost 0 bases and the J segment 2 bases; nucleotides outside the gene matches: 7. The DNA for the CDR3 is TGTGCCAGCAGCCAAGATCTGGCGGGAGGCTCCACAGATACGCAGTATTTT. Amino acids: CASSQDLAGGSTDTQYF.

There are a few counts of this clonotype. The gene calls are TRBV11-1 and TRBJ2-5, with 11 bases that match TRBD2. Trimming cost V 1 base and J 1 base; bases outside gene matches: 5. This CDR3 has 17 amino acids. Germline lookup yields CDR1 SGHAT and CDR2 FQDESV (reference sequence). Here the CDR3 reads CASSLEGSGGGQETQYF. The CDR3 nucleotides are TGTGCCAGCAGCTTAGAAGGTAGCGGGGGGGGCCAAGAGACCCAGTACTTC.

In this sample, this clonotype turned up many times. This chain links TRBV11-2 with TRBJ1-6; D is uncertain. Trimming pared 7 bases from V and 10 bases from J, leaving 17 bases between. Germline V gene data show CDR1 as SGHAT and CDR2 as FQNNGV. The CDR3 sequence is 14 residues long. The CDR3: CASNLAQSGSPLHF. Written as DNA, the CDR3 is TGTGCCAGCAACCTCGCCCAATCAGGCTCACCCCTCCACTTT.

This clonotype was detected a few times. The chain combines TRBV25-1 with TRBJ2-5, with TRBD2 identical over 7 bases. V trimming: 8 bases; J trimming: 2 bases; junction bases outside the gene matches: 5. This CDR3 spans 13 amino acids. CDR1 and CDR2 (germline): MGHDK, SYGVNS. In DNA, the CDR3 is TGTGCCAGCTCTAAAGCGGGGCAAGAGACCCAGTACTTC. This codes for CASSKAGQETQYF.

There are a few counts of this clonotype. The chain employs TRBV6-1 and TRBJ1-2; TRBD1 is a possible D gene (6 bases). From germline, CDR1 is MNHNS and CDR2 SASEGT. There are 13 residues in the CDR3. Trimming pared 8 bases from V and 2 bases from J, leaving 12 bases between. CDR3 in DNA: TGTGCCAGCTTGGACAGCCTGAACTATGGCTACACCTTC. This translates into CASLDSLNYGYTF.

In its sample, this clonotype was seen many times. This chain links TRBV18 with TRBJ2-7; weak D call: TRBD1 (6 bases). Germline V lookup: CDR1 KGHSH, CDR2 LQKENI. The V end was cut by 5 bases, the J end by 3 bases, with 14 bases between. The CDR3 consists of 14 residues. This chain's CDR3 is CASSRDKGLYEQYF. CDR3 nucleotide sequence: TGTGCCAGCTCAAGGGACAAGGGCCTCTACGAGCAGTACTTC.

This clonotype occurred many times. The J gene is TRBJ2-7, the V gene TRBV11-2; the D gene is possibly TRBD2 (6 bases). The CDR3 is 14 amino acids. Deletions cut 1 base from V and 3 bases from J, with 10 bases between. CDR1 is SGHAT, CDR2 FQNNGV, per germline. The CDR3 region is CASSLGAGYYEQYF. CDR3 nucleotides: TGTGCCAGCAGCTTAGGGGCGGGATACTACGAGCAGTACTTC.

This clonotype appeared many times. The J gene is TRBJ2-3, the V gene TRBV7-6; 8 nucleotides align to TRBD2. V shed 5 bases and J 5 bases; nucleotides not matched to a gene: 12. The CDR3 totals 16 residues. Per germline, CDR1 SGHVS and CDR2 FNYEAQ. The CDR3 DNA reads as TGTGCCAGCAGCCCCAGAGGGCGGGAGGTCAAAGATACGCAGTATTTT. Protein: CASSPRGREVKDTQYF.

This clonotype came up many times. V is TRBV27 and J is TRBJ1-6; 9 bases match TRBD1. The CDR3 loop spans 17 amino acids. Germline lookup yields CDR1 MNHEY and CDR2 SMNVEV (reference sequence). The junction had 9 bases not matched to a gene; V was cut back by 5 bases and J by 4 bases. The CDR3 loop is CASSLRQGQGYNSPLHF. Written as DNA, the CDR3 is TGTGCCAGCAGTCTCCGACAGGGACAGGGTTATAATTCACCCCTCCACTTT.

This clonotype came up many times. This chain joins TRBV11-2 and TRBJ2-2; D possibly corresponds to TRBD2 (5 bases). The V gene's germline CDR1 is SGHAT and CDR2 FQNNGV. The CDR3 spans 19 residues. With 1 base removed from V and 0 bases from J, the gap between germline ends came to 18 bases. As DNA, the CDR3 is TGTGCCAGCAGCTTAGGTCCGATTAAGACTATCGCGAACACCGGGGAGCTGTTTTTT. Translated: CASSLGPIKTIANTGELFF.

In this sample, this clonotype turned up many times. This sequence joins TRBV10-3 and TRBJ2-7; D unclear. The CDR3 has 12 residues. Germline loops: CDR1 ENHRY, CDR2 SYGVKD. The germline V and J ends were trimmed by 0 bases and 2 bases, with 2 bases remaining between them. The CDR3 bases are TGTGCCATCAGTGAGTCCCCCTACGAGCAGTACTTC. It is translated as CAISESPYEQYF.

This clonotype has ten or more counts. This chain links TRBV20-1 with TRBJ1-2; TRBD1 might be the D (6 bases). The V end was cut by 4 bases, the J end by 3 bases, with 18 bases between. Germline loops: CDR1 DFQATT, CDR2 SNEGSKA (reference sequence). The CDR3 is 15 residues long. The CDR3 sequence: CSATPRGKGDYGYTF. The CDR3 DNA reads TGCAGTGCTACCCCCAGGGGCAAGGGAGACTATGGCTACACCTTC.

This chain connects TRBV20-1 to TRBJ2-1, with 11 bases that match TRBD2. J was trimmed by 7 bases and V by 6 bases; bases with no gene match: 5. Germline CDR1 DFQATT, CDR2 SNEGSKA (reference sequence). The CDR3 length is 13 residues. CDR3 region: CSATSSGGNEQFF. The CDR3 region has the DNA TGCAGTGCGACATCTAGCGGGGGGAATGAGCAGTTCTTC.

This clonotype was recorded many times. The rearrangement links TRBV20-1 to TRBJ2-7, with 8 bases identical to TRBD1. CDR1 is DFQATT, CDR2 SNEGSKA, per germline (reference sequence). The J segment lost 2 bases and the V segment lost 5 bases, leaving 11 bases of the junction unmatched. The CDR3 is made up of 15 amino acids. CDR3 sequence (DNA): TGCAGTGCTTCCCAGGGGGCTCGGACCCCCTACGAGCAGTACTTC. Translation: CSASQGARTPYEQYF.

This clonotype was counted only a few times. The rearrangement links TRBV19 to TRBJ2-3, with 9 bases aligning to TRBD2. The V gene's germline CDR1 is LNHDA and CDR2 SQIVND (reference sequence). With V trimmed by 4 bases and J by 1 base, 9 bases remained unmatched. The CDR3 has 17 residues. CDR3 bases: TGTGCCAGTAGTAGTCCCCGGGTAGCGGGAGGCACAGATACGCAGTATTTT. As protein: CASSSPRVAGGTDTQYF. The full variable domain, in which reference TRBV19 and TRBJ2-3 provide the parts outside the CDR3, is DGGITQSPKYLFRKEGQNVTLSCEQNLNHDAMYWYRQDPGQGLRLIYYSQIVNDFQKGDIAEGYSVSREKKESFPLTVTSAQKNPTAFYLCASSSPRVAGGTDTQYFGPGTRLTVL.

V usage is TRBV12-3 or TRBV12-4 and J usage is TRBJ2-3; D is unclear. Trimming cost V 3 bases and J 6 bases, with 7 bases left between them. The CDR3 has 12 amino acids. The CDR3 loop is CASSFAADTQYF. The DNA of the CDR3 is TGTGCCAGCAGTTTTGCAGCTGATACGCAGTATTTT.

This clonotype was seen ten or more times. This chain links TRBV20-1 with TRBJ2-5; TRBD2 matches 7 bases. Unmatched junction bases numbered 16, after V lost 5 bases and J lost 1 base. CDR1 and CDR2 from the germline V gene are DFQATT and SNEGSKA (reference sequence). The CDR3 contains 17 residues. CDR3 in DNA: TGCAGTGCTCCGCGGGGGACTAATCGACAACTCCAAGAGACCCAGTACTTC. Translation gives CSAPRGTNRQLQETQYF.

This clonotype came up many times. This chain uses TRBV12-3 or TRBV12-4 with TRBJ1-1, with 11 bases fitting TRBD1. The ends lost 5 bases at V and 6 bases at J; junction bases unmatched: 8. The CDR3 runs 15 residues. The CDR3 DNA sequence: TGTGCCAGCAGTGTAGGACAGGGGGCGTTCTCTGAAGCTTTCTTT. This encodes CASSVGQGAFSEAFF.

This clonotype was counted at least ten times. The gene calls are TRBV3-1 and TRBJ2-1; a weak D match, TRBD1 (6 bases). Germline V lookup: CDR1 LGHDT, CDR2 YNNKEL (reference sequence). The CDR3 loop spans 15 amino acids. V lost 4 bases and J lost 6, with 16 bases in between. The CDR3 is CASSLRSKGGNEQFF. CDR3 bases: TGTGCCAGCAGCCTGAGGTCTAAAGGGGGCAATGAGCAGTTCTTC.

There are many counts of this clonotype. The rearrangement joins TRBV2 to TRBJ2-3; 8 bases are a match to TRBD1. The germline gives CDR1 SNHLY, CDR2 FYNNEI. J lost 0 bases, V lost 4 bases, and 3 bases had no gene match. The CDR3 totals 15 residues. The CDR3 here is CASSADRGSTDTQYF. As DNA, the CDR3 is TGTGCCAGCAGTGCTGACAGGGGTAGCACAGATACGCAGTATTTT. The full variable domain, completed using reference TRBV2 and TRBJ2-3, is EPEVTQTPSHQVTQMGQEVILRCVPISNHLYFYWYRQILGQKVEFLVSFYNNEISEKSEIFDDQFSVERPDGSNFTLKIRSTKLEDSAMYFCASSADRGSTDTQYFGPGTRLTVL.

This clonotype was recorded at least ten times. V gene TRBV30 combines with J gene TRBJ1-2; TRBD1 matches 8 bases. The V gene end was trimmed by 3 bases and the J gene end by 5 bases; junction bases not matched to a gene: 8. The germline gives CDR1 GTSNPN, CDR2 SVGIG (reference sequence). This CDR3 is 14 amino acids long. The CDR3 here is CAWRETGGAYGYTF. Here the CDR3 DNA reads TGTGCCTGGAGGGAAACAGGGGGTGCTTATGGCTACACCTTC. Full variable domain (missing parts from reference TRBV30 and TRBJ1-2): SQTIHQWPATLVQPVGSPLSLECTVEGTSNPNLYWYRQAAGRGLQLLFYSVGIGQISSEVPQNLSASRPQDRQFILSSKKLLLSDSGFYLCAWRETGGAYGYTFGSGTRLTVV.

With respect to this clonotype: A much larger clone lies one base from this, so it may be a read error. The chain couples TRBV20-1 to TRBJ2-1; 7 nucleotides agree with TRBD1. This CDR3 has 14 amino acids. CDR1 and CDR2 (germline): DFQATT, SNEGSKA (reference sequence). As DNA, the CDR3 is TGCAGTGCTAGTGAGGTAACAGGGGACAATGAGCAGCTCTTC. It specifies CSASEVTGDNEQLF.

The chain employs TRBV6-4 and TRBJ2-3; D is possibly TRBD1 (6 bases). The germline CDR1 and CDR2 sequences are MRHNA and SNTAGT. The CDR3 loop spans 15 amino acids. Trimming took off 10 bases at V and 0 bases at J, with 17 bases between the two ends. Here the CDR3 reads CATRNGGTSTDTQYF. Written as DNA, the CDR3 is TGTGCCACTAGAAATGGGGGCACTAGCACAGATACGCAGTATTTT.